The rows below give T cell receptor beta chains drawn from one sample of a study of shared clonotypes between healthy human individuals. TCRdb keeps only in-frame clones here, not all; method: immunoSEQ multiplex PCR. Counted here are around 320,000 clones, 87% occurring once; the ten biggest clones make up around 15%. Input material: memory CD8+ T cells sorted from blood. All receptors derive from a man between 18 and 35 years old in good health. Each CDR3 is given with its conserved first and last residue. The order of the fields is CDR3 DNA, CDR3 protein, V gene, clone size, J gene, D gene. The D gene is left open where the match is weak. Size is omitted from some rows. Given values are once, few, many or a class for expanded clones.

CDR3nt: TGTGCCAGCAGTGGGACAGCGAACACTGAAGCTTTCTTT
CDR3aa: CASSGTANTEAFF
v_gene: TRBV27
abundance: .
j_gene: TRBJ1-1
d_gene: TRBD1

CDR3nt: TGTGCCAGCAGCCAAGATCCCCCACAGGGAGTCTACAATGAGCAGTTCTTC
CDR3aa: CASSQDPPQGVYNEQFF
v_gene: TRBV4-2
abundance: .
j_gene: TRBJ2-1
d_gene: .

CDR3nt: TGTGCCAGCATGGGGGACACCTTCTACGAGCAGTACTTC
CDR3aa: CASMGDTFYEQYF
v_gene: TRBV6-6
abundance: .
j_gene: TRBJ2-7
d_gene: .

CDR3nt: TGTGCCAGCAGCTCCCCCTGGGAGGGAAATCCCCGGAGGGATGAAAAACTGTTTTTT
CDR3aa: CASSSPWEGNPRRDEKLFF
v_gene: TRBV2
abundance: .
j_gene: TRBJ1-4
d_gene: .

CDR3nt: TGTGCCAGCAGCCTAGCGCATGGGACCTCTCCCTCTGGAAACACCATATATTTT
CDR3aa: CASSLAHGTSPSGNTIYF
v_gene: TRBV7-9
abundance: .
j_gene: TRBJ1-3
d_gene: .

CDR3nt: TGTGCCAGCAGCTTAGAGAAGAGGAGCACAGATACGCAGTATTTT
CDR3aa: CASSLEKRSTDTQYF
v_gene: TRBV11-2
abundance: .
j_gene: TRBJ2-3
d_gene: .

CDR3nt: TGTGCCAGCAGCCCCCAAGTGAGCACAGATACGCAGTATTTT
CDR3aa: CASSPQVSTDTQYF
v_gene: TRBV7-9
abundance: .
j_gene: TRBJ2-3
d_gene: .

CDR3nt: TGCGCCAGCAGCCAAGATACAGGGTGGAAAACTGAAGCTTTCTTT
CDR3aa: CASSQDTGWKTEAFF
v_gene: TRBV4-3
abundance: .
j_gene: TRBJ1-1
d_gene: .

CDR3nt: TGTGCCAGCAGTCCGTCAGCGGGGGAGAACACCGGGGAGCTGTTTTTT
CDR3aa: CASSPSAGENTGELFF
v_gene: TRBV27
abundance: .
j_gene: TRBJ2-2
d_gene: TRBD2

CDR3nt: TGTGCCAGCAGCTTAGACCACCTCCTTGGTGGCTACACCTTC
CDR3aa: CASSLDHLLGGYTF
v_gene: TRBV7-9
abundance: once
j_gene: TRBJ1-2
d_gene: .

CDR3nt: TGCGCCAGCAGCAGGGGGACAGCCTACGAGCAGTACTTC
CDR3aa: CASSRGTAYEQYF
v_gene: TRBV5-1
abundance: .
j_gene: TRBJ2-7
d_gene: TRBD1

CDR3nt: TGTGCCAGCAGCTGGGGATCTCTAGCGGGAGGAAGCTACGAGCAGTACTTC
CDR3aa: CASSWGSLAGGSYEQYF
v_gene: TRBV5-4
abundance: .
j_gene: TRBJ2-7
d_gene: TRBD2

CDR3nt: TGTGCCACCAGCAGAGATCATAGATTTAAGGGATTCTATGGCTACACCTTC
CDR3aa: CATSRDHRFKGFYGYTF
v_gene: TRBV15
abundance: .
j_gene: TRBJ1-2
d_gene: .

CDR3nt: TGCGCCAGCAGCTTGATCAGGACCCTAGGCTACGAGCAGTACTTC
CDR3aa: CASSLIRTLGYEQYF
v_gene: TRBV5-1
abundance: .
j_gene: TRBJ2-7
d_gene: .

CDR3nt: TGTGCCAGTGCTCCGGGACACTATGGCTACACCTTC
CDR3aa: CASAPGHYGYTF
v_gene: TRBV28
abundance: .
j_gene: TRBJ1-2
d_gene: .

CDR3nt: TGTGCCTGGAGCGCCGGGGACTCCCGCTACGAGCAGTACTTC
CDR3aa: CAWSAGDSRYEQYF
v_gene: TRBV30
abundance: many
j_gene: TRBJ2-7
d_gene: .

CDR3nt: TGTGCCAGTATCGGGATAGGACTAGCGGATTACAATGAGCAGTTCTTC
CDR3aa: CASIGIGLADYNEQFF
v_gene: TRBV19
abundance: .
j_gene: TRBJ2-1
d_gene: TRBD2

CDR3nt: TGTGCCAGCAGTTACACAGGGAGCTCCTACGAGCAGTACTTC
CDR3aa: CASSYTGSSYEQYF
v_gene: TRBV6-5
abundance: .
j_gene: TRBJ2-7
d_gene: .

CDR3nt: TGTGCCAGCAGTCCATGGACGACCGCATCCTACGAGCAGTACTTC
CDR3aa: CASSPWTTASYEQYF
v_gene: TRBV27
abundance: once
j_gene: TRBJ2-7
d_gene: .

CDR3nt: TGTGCCAGCAGCTTGGATAGGGGTACGGGAAATGAGCAGTTCTTC
CDR3aa: CASSLDRGTGNEQFF
v_gene: TRBV5-8
abundance: .
j_gene: TRBJ2-1
d_gene: .

CDR3nt: TGTGCCATCAGTGATTTGGACAGAGACCAAGAGACCCAGTACTTC
CDR3aa: CAISDLDRDQETQYF
v_gene: TRBV10-3
abundance: .
j_gene: TRBJ2-5
d_gene: .

CDR3nt: TGTGCCAGCAGTTACCCCGATGTAGGCTACGAGCAGTACTTC
CDR3aa: CASSYPDVGYEQYF
v_gene: TRBV6-6
abundance: .
j_gene: TRBJ2-7
d_gene: .

CDR3nt: TGCAGCGTATGGGATGGGACAGGGGGCTATAACTATGGCTACACCTTC
CDR3aa: CSVWDGTGGYNYGYTF
v_gene: TRBV29-1
abundance: once
j_gene: TRBJ1-2
d_gene: TRBD1

CDR3nt: TGTGCCAGCAGCTTAGATGCGAGGGCAGAGACCCAGTACTTC
CDR3aa: CASSLDARAETQYF
v_gene: TRBV11-3
abundance: .
j_gene: TRBJ2-5
d_gene: .

CDR3nt: TGTGCCAGCAGTTACTCGGCAGAGTCCTACGAGCAGTACTTC
CDR3aa: CASSYSAESYEQYF
v_gene: TRBV6-5
abundance: .
j_gene: TRBJ2-7
d_gene: .

CDR3nt: TGTGCCAGCAGCGTAGGGGATAGCTCCTACGAGCAGTACTTC
CDR3aa: CASSVGDSSYEQYF
v_gene: TRBV9
abundance: .
j_gene: TRBJ2-7
d_gene: .

CDR3nt: TGTGCCAGCACTAGCGGGAGGGTCTCCCCCGGGGAGCTGTTTTTT
CDR3aa: CASTSGRVSPGELFF
v_gene: TRBV2
abundance: many
j_gene: TRBJ2-2
d_gene: TRBD2

CDR3nt: TGTGCCAGCGGTCGACCTTTCTCCTACGAGCAGTACTTC
CDR3aa: CASGRPFSYEQYF
v_gene: TRBV7-9
abundance: .
j_gene: TRBJ2-7
d_gene: .

CDR3nt: TGTGCCAGCAGTTTACGGACCACGAACACCGGGGAGCTGTTTTTT
CDR3aa: CASSLRTTNTGELFF
v_gene: TRBV27
abundance: few
j_gene: TRBJ2-2
d_gene: .

CDR3nt: TGTGCCAGCCCAGAGGGTAGGAGAGGCTTC
CDR3aa: CASPEGRRGF
v_gene: TRBV27
abundance: .
j_gene: TRBJ2-7
d_gene: .

CDR3nt: TGCGCCAGCAGTGACTCACCTAGGGACTATGGCTACACCTTC
CDR3aa: CASSDSPRDYGYTF
v_gene: TRBV10-2
abundance: .
j_gene: TRBJ1-2
d_gene: .

CDR3nt: TGTGCCAGCAGCTTAGTATATAGTGGACAGGGAGGAAACTATGGCTACACCTTC
CDR3aa: CASSLVYSGQGGNYGYTF
v_gene: TRBV7-9
abundance: once
j_gene: TRBJ1-2
d_gene: TRBD1

CDR3nt: TGTGCCAGTAGTTCTCCCCTGGGGATGAATGAAAAACTGTTTTTT
CDR3aa: CASSSPLGMNEKLFF
v_gene: TRBV19
abundance: few
j_gene: TRBJ1-4
d_gene: .

CDR3nt: TGTGCCAGCAGCTCCCAACGGGAGAATATTGAGCAGTTCTTC
CDR3aa: CASSSQRENIEQFF
v_gene: TRBV11-2
abundance: .
j_gene: TRBJ2-1
d_gene: .

CDR3nt: TGCAGTGCTATGAGTACGCAGTATTTT
CDR3aa: CSAMSTQYF
v_gene: TRBV20-1
abundance: once
j_gene: TRBJ2-3
d_gene: .

CDR3nt: TGTGCCAGCAGCTTAACTACAGGCAAAAATGAGCAGTTCTTC
CDR3aa: CASSLTTGKNEQFF
v_gene: TRBV7-3
abundance: .
j_gene: TRBJ2-1
d_gene: .

CDR3nt: TGTGCCAGCACCGACACTAGCGGCACAGATACGCAGTATTTT
CDR3aa: CASTDTSGTDTQYF
v_gene: TRBV7-9
abundance: .
j_gene: TRBJ2-3
d_gene: TRBD2

CDR3nt: TGCGCCAGCAGTGAGTCCCGGGATCTCACCTATGGCTACACCTTC
CDR3aa: CASSESRDLTYGYTF
v_gene: TRBV10-1
abundance: .
j_gene: TRBJ1-2
d_gene: .

CDR3nt: TGTGCCAGCAGTCTTAGCCCCGCCGGGGAAGATGGCTACACCTTC
CDR3aa: CASSLSPAGEDGYTF
v_gene: TRBV6-1
abundance: .
j_gene: TRBJ1-2
d_gene: .

CDR3nt: TGTGCCAGCAGTCAACAGGGGATAAGCAATCAGCCCCAGCATTTT
CDR3aa: CASSQQGISNQPQHF
v_gene: TRBV27
abundance: .
j_gene: TRBJ1-5
d_gene: TRBD1

CDR3nt: TGTGCCAGCAGCCCCATCCTTAGGGAGACCCAGTACTTC
CDR3aa: CASSPILRETQYF
v_gene: TRBV7-9
abundance: .
j_gene: TRBJ2-5
d_gene: .

CDR3nt: TGTGCCAGCAGTTACTCGCAGGGCAACACTGAAGCTTTCTTT
CDR3aa: CASSYSQGNTEAFF
v_gene: TRBV6-5
abundance: .
j_gene: TRBJ1-1
d_gene: .

CDR3nt: TGTGCCAGCAGTTTACCCACTGGTACTCTCACAGATACGCAGTATTTT
CDR3aa: CASSLPTGTLTDTQYF
v_gene: TRBV28
abundance: once
j_gene: TRBJ2-3
d_gene: .

CDR3nt: TGTGCCAGCAGTGAAGACAGCCGCTATGGCTACACCTTC
CDR3aa: CASSEDSRYGYTF
v_gene: TRBV6-1
abundance: .
j_gene: TRBJ1-2
d_gene: .

CDR3nt: TGTGCCAGCAGTCTGACGGGGGCGCTGGGGGCCAACGTCCTGACTTTC
CDR3aa: CASSLTGALGANVLTF
v_gene: TRBV7-9
abundance: .
j_gene: TRBJ2-6
d_gene: .

CDR3nt: TGTGCCAGCAGCTTGTGGGGACTAGCGGGGGACACAGATACGCAGTATTTT
CDR3aa: CASSLWGLAGDTDTQYF
v_gene: TRBV7-9
abundance: many
j_gene: TRBJ2-3
d_gene: TRBD2

CDR3nt: TGTGCCAGCAGTTTATGGGGGGTCCCCTACAATGAGCAGTTCTTC
CDR3aa: CASSLWGVPYNEQFF
v_gene: TRBV27
abundance: .
j_gene: TRBJ2-1
d_gene: .

CDR3nt: TGTGCCAGCAGTGAACGTGGCAGGACCTACGAGCAGTACTTC
CDR3aa: CASSERGRTYEQYF
v_gene: TRBV6-1
abundance: .
j_gene: TRBJ2-7
d_gene: .

CDR3nt: TGTGCCAGCAGCGTAGTAGGGCAGGTGTCCTACAATGAGCAGTTCTTC
CDR3aa: CASSVVGQVSYNEQFF
v_gene: TRBV9
abundance: .
j_gene: TRBJ2-1
d_gene: .

CDR3nt: TGTGCTAGTGGTTGGGCCGGGACTAACAATGAGCAGTTCTTC
CDR3aa: CASGWAGTNNEQFF
v_gene: TRBV12-5
abundance: many
j_gene: TRBJ2-1
d_gene: TRBD2

CDR3nt: TGTGCCAGCAGTCAGGGGACCCCAATTGGAAAACTGTTTTTT
CDR3aa: CASSQGTPIGKLFF
v_gene: TRBV6-5
abundance: .
j_gene: TRBJ1-4
d_gene: .

CDR3nt: TGTGCCAGTAGGAAGACTAGCGGGGGGGCGAATGAGCAGTTCTTC
CDR3aa: CASRKTSGGANEQFF
v_gene: TRBV19
abundance: .
j_gene: TRBJ2-1
d_gene: TRBD2

CDR3nt: TGTGCCTGGAGTTTCGGTCCCGAGCGCAATGAGCAGTTCTTC
CDR3aa: CAWSFGPERNEQFF
v_gene: TRBV30
abundance: .
j_gene: TRBJ2-1
d_gene: .

CDR3nt: TGTGCCAGCAGCCCGGACGGGTGGAATGAGCAGTTCTTC
CDR3aa: CASSPDGWNEQFF
v_gene: TRBV5-4
abundance: .
j_gene: TRBJ2-1
d_gene: .

CDR3nt: TGTGCCAGCAGCGTAAGCGAGGGGCGGTCTGAAGCTTTCTTT
CDR3aa: CASSVSEGRSEAFF
v_gene: TRBV9
abundance: .
j_gene: TRBJ1-1
d_gene: .

CDR3nt: TGTGCAGCATCCCTGGGAGCGGGCCCCTACGAGCAGTACTTC
CDR3aa: CAASLGAGPYEQYF
v_gene: TRBV2
abundance: .
j_gene: TRBJ2-7
d_gene: .

CDR3nt: TGCGCCAGCAGCTTGGGGGGCTTAGAGCAGTTCTTC
CDR3aa: CASSLGGLEQFF
v_gene: TRBV5-1
abundance: few
j_gene: TRBJ2-1
d_gene: .

CDR3nt: TGTGCCAGCAGCCCTAGGACTAGCGGGAGTCTCTATGAGCAGTTCTTC
CDR3aa: CASSPRTSGSLYEQFF
v_gene: TRBV7-9
abundance: .
j_gene: TRBJ2-1
d_gene: TRBD2

CDR3nt: TGCGCCAGCAGCCAGTCACTAGCTTTCCAAGAGACCCAGTACTTC
CDR3aa: CASSQSLAFQETQYF
v_gene: TRBV4-3
abundance: few
j_gene: TRBJ2-5
d_gene: .